This T cell receptor (beta chain) originates from a study of CD8+ T cells in alopecia areata. The germline gives CDR1 LNHDA, CDR2 SQIVND (reference sequence). CDR3 size: 11 residues. With 7 bases removed from V and 8 bases from J, the gap between germline ends came to 11 bases. RNA was isolated and reverse transcribed to cDNA, the sequencing template. Measured with immunoSEQ multiplex PCR; TCRdb has only the in-frame clones, and not every one. The sample records about 110,000 clones, under 60% being singletons. In this sample, this clone turned up a few times. Specified treatment: oral pan-JAK inhibitor, 5-10 mg twice daily.

The V call is TRBV19, the J call TRBJ1-1; no clear D gene. This specimen consisted of CD8+ T cells sorted from blood, obtained at week 24, from a patient treated with tofacitinib. The sequence was collected from a human donor with alopecia areata. The CDR3 sequence is CASNGGFEAFF. DNA for the CDR3: TGTGCCAGTAATGGAGGTTTCGAAGCTTTCTTT.